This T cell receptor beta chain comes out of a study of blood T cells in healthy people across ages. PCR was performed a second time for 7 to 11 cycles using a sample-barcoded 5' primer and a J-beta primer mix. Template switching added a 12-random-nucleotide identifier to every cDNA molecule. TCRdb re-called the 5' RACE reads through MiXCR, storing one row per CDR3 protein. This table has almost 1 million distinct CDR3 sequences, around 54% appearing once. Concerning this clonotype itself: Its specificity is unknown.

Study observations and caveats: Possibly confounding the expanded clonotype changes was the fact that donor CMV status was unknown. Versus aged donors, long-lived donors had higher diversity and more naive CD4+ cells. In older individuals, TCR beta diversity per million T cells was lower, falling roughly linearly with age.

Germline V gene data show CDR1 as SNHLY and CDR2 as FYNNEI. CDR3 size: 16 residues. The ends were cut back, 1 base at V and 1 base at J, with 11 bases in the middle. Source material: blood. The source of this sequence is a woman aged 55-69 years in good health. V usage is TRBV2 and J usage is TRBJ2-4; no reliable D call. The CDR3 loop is CASSEGMHRAKNIQYF. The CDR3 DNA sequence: TGTGCCAGCAGTGAAGGGATGCATCGGGCCAAAAACATTCAGTACTTC.